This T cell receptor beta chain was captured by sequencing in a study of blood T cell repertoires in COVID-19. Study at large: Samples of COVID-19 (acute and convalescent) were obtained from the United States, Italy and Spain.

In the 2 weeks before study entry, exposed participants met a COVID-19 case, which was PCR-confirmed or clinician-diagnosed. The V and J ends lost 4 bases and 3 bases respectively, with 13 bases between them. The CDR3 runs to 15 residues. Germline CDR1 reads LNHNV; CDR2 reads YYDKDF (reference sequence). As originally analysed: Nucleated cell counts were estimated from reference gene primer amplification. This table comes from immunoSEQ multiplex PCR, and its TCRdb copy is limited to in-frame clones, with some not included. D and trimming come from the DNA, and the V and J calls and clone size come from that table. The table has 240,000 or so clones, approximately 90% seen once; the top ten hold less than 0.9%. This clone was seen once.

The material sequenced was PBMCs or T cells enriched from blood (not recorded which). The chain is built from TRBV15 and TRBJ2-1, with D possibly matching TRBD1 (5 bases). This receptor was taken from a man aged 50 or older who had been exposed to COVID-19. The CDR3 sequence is CATSKATGHYNEQFF. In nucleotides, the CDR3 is TGTGCCACCAGCAAAGCTACCGGACACTACAATGAGCAGTTCTTC.